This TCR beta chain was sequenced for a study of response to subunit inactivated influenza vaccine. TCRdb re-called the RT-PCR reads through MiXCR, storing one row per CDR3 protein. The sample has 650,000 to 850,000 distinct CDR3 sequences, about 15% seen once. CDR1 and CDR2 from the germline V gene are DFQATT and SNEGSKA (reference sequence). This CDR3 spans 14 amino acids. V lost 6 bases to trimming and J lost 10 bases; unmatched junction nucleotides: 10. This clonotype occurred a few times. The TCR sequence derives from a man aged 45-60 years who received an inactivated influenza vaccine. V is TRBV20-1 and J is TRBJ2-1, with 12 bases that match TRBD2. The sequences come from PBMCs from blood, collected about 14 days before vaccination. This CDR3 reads CSAPATSGGTEQFF. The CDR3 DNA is TGCAGTGCCCCGGCGACTAGCGGGGGCACCGAGCAGTTCTTC.